This passage covers 23 T cell receptor beta chains from one sample sequenced in a study of vaccination and CD4 T cells after COVID-19. Cultured CD4+ T cell DNA underwent sequencing with the Oncomine TCR Beta short-read assay. One entry per CDR3 protein, called by TCRdb with MiXCR from the PCR reads. The sample consists of roughly 8,400 distinct CDR3 sequences, under 75% of them appearing once. Treatment indicated: roughly 10-day PBMC culture with coronavirus spike peptide pools or control peptides (ViraFEST assay). These receptors have no known antigen. The sequenced sample was cultured CD4+ T cells from blood, obtained after SARS-CoV-2 vaccination. The receptors come from a human donor with COVID-19.

The chain employs TRBV11-2 and TRBJ2-5; D is possibly TRBD1 or TRBD2 (5 bases each). This CDR3 spans 17 amino acids. Germline CDR1 reads SGHAT; CDR2 reads FQNNGV. V was cut by 5 bases and J by 10 bases, with 29 bases left in between. The chain's CDR3 is CASSPIRGIESRGHQYF. CDR3 in DNA: TGTGCCAGCAGCCCAATAAGAGGGATCGAGTCAAGGGGCCACCAGTACTTC.

The V call is TRBV12-3 or TRBV12-4, the J call TRBJ2-1; the D gene is possibly TRBD1 (5 bases). This CDR3 is built from 12 residues. V gave up 6 bases and J gave up 10 bases, with 13 bases separating them. The CDR3 sequence is CASRKQATEQFF. In nucleotides, the CDR3 is TGTGCCAGCAGAAAACAGGCCACGGAGCAGTTCTTC.

V gene TRBV30 combines with J gene TRBJ1-5, with D tentatively TRBD1 (5 bases). The V and J ends lost 5 bases and 6 bases respectively, with 17 bases between them. The CDR3 totals 14 residues. Germline CDR1 GTSNPN, CDR2 SVGIG (reference sequence). As DNA, the CDR3 is TGTGCCTGGGCCCCCTGGGGGGGAAGTCAGCCCCAGCATTTT. Translation gives CAWAPWGGSQPQHF.

The V call is TRBV20-1, the J call TRBJ2-3; D might be TRBD1 (5 bases). The V gene lost 5 bases and the J gene lost 9 bases, with 21 bases spanning the gap. Germline loops: CDR1 DFQATT, CDR2 SNEGSKA (reference sequence). The CDR3 is 14 amino acids. CDR3 sequence reads: CSAPDKLLQWTQYF. The DNA for the CDR3 is TGCAGTGCTCCGGACAAACTACTTCAGTGGACGCAGTATTTT.

This clonotype has a handful of counts. The chain is built from TRBV6-4 and TRBJ1-2, with D possibly matching TRBD1 (5 bases). The germline V gene has CDR1 MRHNA and CDR2 SNTAGT. The CDR3 has 14 amino acids. Trimming removed 3 bases at V and 8 bases at J, with 16 bases between. CDR3 nucleotide sequence: TGTGCCAGCAGTGAACAGGCTGATTGGGGAGGCTACACCTTC. It translates to CASSEQADWGGYTF.

CDR3 DNA sequence: TGCAGTGCTAGCTGGCAACAAGAGACCCAGTACTTC. It specifies CSASWQQETQYF. V usage is TRBV20-1 and J usage is TRBJ2-5; D remains unclear. CDR1 is DFQATT and CDR2 is SNEGSKA in the germline V gene (reference sequence). V lost 3 bases, J lost 2 bases, and 7 bases lay in between. CDR3 size: 12 residues.

CDR3 amino acids: CASNPAGQEQFF. In DNA, the CDR3 is TGTGCCAGCAACCCCGCGGGGCAGGAGCAGTTCTTC. The chain joins TRBV7-2 to TRBJ2-1; D possibly corresponds to TRBD2 (6 bases). The CDR3 spans 12 residues. Trimming shortened V by 7 bases and J by 10 bases, and 14 bases separated the two germline ends. Germline CDR1 reads SGHTA; CDR2 reads FQGNSA.

The chain uses TRBV11-3 and TRBJ1-2; 9 nucleotides align to TRBD1. With 2 bases clipped from V and 6 bases from J, the junction kept 7 bases outside the gene matches. The CDR3 length is 15 residues. In germline, CDR1 is SGHNT, CDR2 YENEEA. CDR3 region: CASSLSLGQGNGYTF. The DNA of the CDR3 is TGTGCCAGCAGCTTATCTTTGGGACAGGGAAATGGCTACACCTTC.

V and J are TRBV10-3 and TRBJ1-3, with D possibly being TRBD1 (5 bases). Germline V gene data show CDR1 as ENHRY and CDR2 as SYGVKD. Trimming cost V 2 bases and J 4 bases, with 15 bases left between them. There are 16 residues in the CDR3. This CDR3 reads CAISETGTQGGNTIYF. The CDR3 nucleotides read TGTGCCATCAGTGAGACCGGGACCCAAGGAGGAAACACCATATATTTT.

This clonotype was detected only a few times. The genes are TRBV30 and TRBJ2-7; 11 bases agree with TRBD2. Germline CDR1 and CDR2: GTSNPN and SVGIG (reference sequence). Germline trimming cut 4 bases from V and 2 bases from J; bases unmatched to any gene: 4. The length of the CDR3 is 14 residues. DNA for the CDR3: TGTGCCTGGAACCTAGCGGGGGGTCCCTACGAGCAGTACTTC. As protein: CAWNLAGGPYEQYF.

The gene calls are TRBV2 and TRBJ2-5; perhaps TRBD1 as D (5 bases). The CDR3 totals 15 residues. V was shortened by 0 bases and J by 5 bases, with 13 bases between the two germline ends. Germline-derived CDR1 and CDR2 are SNHLY and FYNNEI. This CDR3 reads CASSEARQSVETQYF. The CDR3 DNA reads TGTGCCAGCAGTGAAGCTCGACAGTCGGTGGAGACCCAGTACTTC.

This clonotype was picked up a small number of times. The rearrangement links TRBV2 to TRBJ2-7; D might be TRBD1 or TRBD2, each matching 5 bases. Germline values: CDR1 SNHLY, CDR2 FYNNEI. The CDR3 loop spans 16 amino acids. V was pared by 6 bases and J by 2 bases, with 20 bases between. For the CDR3, the DNA is TGTGCCAGCAGCGCCACACCTCGGGGCCAAGCCTACGAGCAGTACTTC. Its translation is CASSATPRGQAYEQYF.

In DNA form, the CDR3 reads TGTGCCAGCAAGGACAGGGCGCACGCCGGGGAGCTGTTTTTT. It is translated as CASKDRAHAGELFF. The chain recombines TRBV7-9 with TRBJ2-2; 8 nucleotides match TRBD1. The CDR3 extends over 14 amino acids. J was trimmed by 6 bases and V by 7 bases; bases with no gene match: 7. Germline V gives CDR1 SEHNR, CDR2 FQNEAQ (reference sequence).

This chain connects TRBV4-1 to TRBJ1-1; D is uncertain. Trimming cost V 3 bases and J 7 bases, with 12 bases left between them. Germline V gene sequence: CDR1 MGHRA, CDR2 YSYEKL. This CDR3 spans 13 amino acids. The CDR3 region is CASSHPYPGEAFF. The CDR3 DNA reads TGCGCCAGCAGCCACCCCTACCCCGGTGAAGCTTTCTTT.

In this sample, this clonotype turned up a few times. The chain couples TRBV10-1 to TRBJ2-7; 11 bases line up with TRBD1. V lost 5 bases and J lost 3; bases outside the gene matches: 9. Looked up from germline, CDR1 is WNHNN and CDR2 is SYGVQD (reference sequence). CDR3 length: 16 residues. The CDR3 reads CASSHPSGTGGYEQYF. DNA for the CDR3: TGCGCCAGCAGTCACCCCTCTGGGACAGGGGGCTACGAGCAGTACTTC.

This chain links TRBV6-2 or TRBV6-3 with TRBJ2-7; 11 bases are a match to TRBD1. Trimming removed 8 bases from V and 2 bases from J; junction bases left unmatched: 8. CDR1 MNHEY and CDR2 SVGEGT come from the germline V gene. The CDR3 runs to 15 residues. CDR3 in DNA: TGTGCCAGCGGACCCCCGGGACAGGGGGCCTACGAGCAGTACTTC. Its protein product is CASGPPGQGAYEQYF.

This clonotype was seen only a few times. The chain joins TRBV6-2 or TRBV6-3 to TRBJ2-3; D uncertain. With 6 bases removed from V and 6 bases from J, the gap between germline ends came to 10 bases. Germline V gene sequence: CDR1 MNHEY, CDR2 SVGEGT. CDR3 length: 12 residues. The CDR3 nucleotides are TGTGCCAGCAGCCGGCCCCCGGATACGCAGTATTTT. Protein: CASSRPPDTQYF.

V usage is TRBV20-1 and J usage is TRBJ1-5; D is undetermined. The CDR3 is made up of 18 amino acids. V was trimmed by 0 bases and J by 1 base, leaving 19 bases between them. CDR1 and CDR2 from the germline V gene are DFQATT and SNEGSKA (reference sequence). This chain's CDR3 is CSARDGGRLGGSNQPQHF. The CDR3 DNA is TGCAGTGCTAGAGATGGAGGCCGGTTGGGAGGCAGCAATCAGCCCCAGCATTTT.

This clonotype is medium-sized (0.01 to 0.1%) by share. The CDR3 spells CATSQLQTGTLNSPLHF. DNA for the CDR3: TGTGCCACCAGCCAGCTCCAGACAGGGACCCTTAATTCACCCCTCCACTTT. The chain is built from TRBV15 and TRBJ1-6; TRBD1 matches at 7 bases. V shed 5 bases and J 6 bases; nucleotides not matched to a gene: 13. There are 17 residues in the CDR3. CDR1 and CDR2 from the germline V gene are LNHNV and YYDKDF (reference sequence).

The chain carries TRBV15 and TRBJ2-2, with 9 bases aligning to TRBD1. Germline V gives CDR1 LNHNV, CDR2 YYDKDF (reference sequence). V lost 3 bases, J lost 4 bases, and 3 bases stayed unmatched. The CDR3 is 15 amino acids. CDR3 sequence: CATSSPGQGTGELFF. As DNA, the CDR3 is TGTGCCACCAGCAGTCCGGGACAGGGCACCGGGGAGCTGTTTTTT.

The rearrangement uses TRBV4-1 and TRBJ1-6, with D unresolved. CDR1 and CDR2 from the germline V gene are MGHRA and YSYEKL. The CDR3 totals 15 residues. The V end was cut by 0 bases, the J end by 7 bases, with 10 bases between. The CDR3 sequence is CASSQDSMRNSPLHF. The CDR3 region has the DNA TGCGCCAGCAGCCAAGATTCAATGAGGAATTCACCCCTCCACTTT.

This sequence joins TRBV24-1 and TRBJ2-2; 8 nucleotides align to TRBD2. Germline trimming cut 4 bases from V and 0 bases from J; bases unmatched to any gene: 3. The CDR3 consists of 16 residues. The germline V gene encodes CDR1 KGHDR and CDR2 SFDVKD. CDR3 amino acids: CATSESGGANTGELFF. CDR3 bases: TGTGCCACCAGTGAAAGCGGGGGAGCGAACACCGGGGAGCTGTTTTTT.

The chain combines TRBV20-1 with TRBJ2-2; 8 bases are shared with TRBD1. The CDR3 spans 13 residues. Unmatched junction bases numbered 1, after V lost 3 bases and J lost 4 bases. Germline V gene lookup returns CDR1 DFQATT and CDR2 SNEGSKA (reference sequence). DNA of the CDR3: TGCAGTGCTAGGGACAGGGTCACCGGGGAGCTGTTTTTT. Amino acids: CSARDRVTGELFF.